This TCR beta chain was documented in a study of type 1 and type 2 diabetes patients. Background on the study: T cells were magnetically sorted from PBMCs as CD4+ or CD8+ subsets. Overall study results and limits: Type 2 diabetes repertoires were more diverse than type 1 diabetes repertoires.

This CDR3 contains 13 residues. Deletions cut 6 bases from V and 4 bases from J, with 13 bases between. Peripheral blood, approximately 9.6 milliliters per participant, was collected. PCR was run on genomic DNA. A primer set of 30 forward and 13 reverse primers amplified the CDR3. MiXCR, run by TCRdb on the multiplex PCR reads, gives a single entry per CDR3 protein. The top ten hold roughly an eighth of the sample, which has 250,000 to 300,000 distinct CDR3 sequences, 47% seen once. In the case of this clonotype: Its matching antigen is unknown.

The receptor was isolated from a man aged 18 to 29 with type 2 diabetes. Sequencing was performed on peripheral blood mononuclear cells (PBMCs). The V call is TRBV12-3 or TRBV12-4, the J call TRBJ2-7, with D perhaps matching TRBD1 (5 bases). CDR3 residues: CASRPGLRYEQYF. CDR3 DNA sequence: TGTGCCAGCAGGCCAGGGCTCAGATACGAGCAGTACTTC.